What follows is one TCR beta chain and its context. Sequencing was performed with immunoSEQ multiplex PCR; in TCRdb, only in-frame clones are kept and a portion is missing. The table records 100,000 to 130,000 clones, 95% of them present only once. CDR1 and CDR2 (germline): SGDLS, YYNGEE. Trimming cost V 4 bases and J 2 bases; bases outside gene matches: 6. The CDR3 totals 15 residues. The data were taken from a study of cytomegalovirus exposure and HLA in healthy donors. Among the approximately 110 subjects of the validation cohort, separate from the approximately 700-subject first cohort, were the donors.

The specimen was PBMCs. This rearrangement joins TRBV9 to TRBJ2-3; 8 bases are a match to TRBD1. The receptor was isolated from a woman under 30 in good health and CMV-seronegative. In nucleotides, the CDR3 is TGTGCCAGCAGCAACCGGGACAGGCCCACAGATACGCAGTATTTT. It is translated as CASSNRDRPTDTQYF.